This record concerns one T cell receptor beta chain sequence. This entry comes from a study of OX40 agonist ivuxolimab in advanced cancers. Trimming pared 1 base from V and 1 base from J, leaving 10 bases between. The CDR3 contains 15 residues. CDR1 and CDR2 from the germline V gene are SGHVS and FQNEAQ. TCRdb keeps only in-frame clones here, not all; method: immunoSEQ multiplex PCR. The repertoire consists of about 34,000 clones, with approximately 82% occurring once and the leading ten covering roughly 2.7%. The chain links TRBV7-8 to TRBJ1-2, with TRBD1 as a possible D gene (5 bases). Sequenced here: CD4+ or CD8+ T cells sorted from blood, sampled in a trial of the OX40 agonist ivuxolimab. This TCR derives from an adult with an advanced solid tumor such as melanoma, head and neck, liver or kidney cancer. CDR3 sequence: CASSLDWGGNYGYTF. The CDR3 DNA sequence: TGTGCCAGCAGCTTAGATTGGGGGGGTAACTATGGCTACACCTTC.